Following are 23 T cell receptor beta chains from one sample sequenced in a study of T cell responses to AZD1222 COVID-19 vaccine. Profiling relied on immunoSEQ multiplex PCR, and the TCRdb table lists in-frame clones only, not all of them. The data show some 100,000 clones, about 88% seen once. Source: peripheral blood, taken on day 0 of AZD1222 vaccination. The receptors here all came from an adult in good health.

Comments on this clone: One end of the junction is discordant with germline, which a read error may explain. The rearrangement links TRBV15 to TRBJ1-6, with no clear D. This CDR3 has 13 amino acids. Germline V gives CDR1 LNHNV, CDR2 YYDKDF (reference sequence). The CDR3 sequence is CATSRDTYSGQVF. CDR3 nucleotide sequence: TGTGCCACCAGCAGAGATACTTATAGTGGCCAGGTATTT. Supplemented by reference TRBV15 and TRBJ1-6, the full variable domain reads DAMVIQNPRYQVTQFGKPVTLSCSQTLNHNVMYWYQQKSSQAPKLLFHYYDKDFNNEADTPDNFQSRRPNTSFCFLDIRSPGLGDTAMYLCATSRDTYSGQVFGNGTRLTVT.

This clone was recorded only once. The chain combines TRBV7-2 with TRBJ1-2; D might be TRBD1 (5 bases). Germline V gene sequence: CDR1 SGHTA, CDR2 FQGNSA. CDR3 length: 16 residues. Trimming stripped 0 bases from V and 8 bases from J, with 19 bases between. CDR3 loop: CASSLAPGGGLEGYTF. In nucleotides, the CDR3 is TGTGCCAGCAGCTTAGCCCCAGGCGGGGGGTTGGAAGGCTACACCTTC.

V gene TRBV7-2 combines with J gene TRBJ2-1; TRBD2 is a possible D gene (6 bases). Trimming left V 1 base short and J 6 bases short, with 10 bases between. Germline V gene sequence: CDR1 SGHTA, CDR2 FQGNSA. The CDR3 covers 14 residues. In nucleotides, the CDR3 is TGTGCCAGCAGCTTAGGGACTAACTTCAATGAGCAGTTCTTC. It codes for CASSLGTNFNEQFF.

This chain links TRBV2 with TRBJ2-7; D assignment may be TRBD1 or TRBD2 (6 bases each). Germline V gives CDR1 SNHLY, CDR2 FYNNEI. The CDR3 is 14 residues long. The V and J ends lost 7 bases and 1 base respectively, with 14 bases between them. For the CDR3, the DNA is TGTGCCAGCAATCTGGGGGGCCAATCCTACGAGCAGTACGTC. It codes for CASNLGGQSYEQYV.

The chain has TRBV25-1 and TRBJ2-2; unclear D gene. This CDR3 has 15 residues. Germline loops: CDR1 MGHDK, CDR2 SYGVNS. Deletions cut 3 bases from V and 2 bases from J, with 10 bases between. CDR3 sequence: CASSDSGENTGELFF. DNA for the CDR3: TGTGCCAGCAGTGATAGTGGCGAAAACACCGGGGAGCTGTTTTTT. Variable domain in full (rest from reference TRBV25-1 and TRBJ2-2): EADIYQTPRYLVIGTGKKITLECSQTMGHDKMYWYQQDPGMELHLIHYSYGVNSTEKGDLSSESTVSRIRTEHFPLTLESARPSHTSQYLCASSDSGENTGELFFGEGSRLTVL.

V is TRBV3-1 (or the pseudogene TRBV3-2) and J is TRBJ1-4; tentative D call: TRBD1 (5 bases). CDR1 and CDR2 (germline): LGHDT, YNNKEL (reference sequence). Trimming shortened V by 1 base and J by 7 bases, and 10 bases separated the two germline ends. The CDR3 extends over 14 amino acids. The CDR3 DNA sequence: TGTGCCAGCAGCCAAGGGTGGAGGGGTGAAAAACTGTTTTTT. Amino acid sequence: CASSQGWRGEKLFF.

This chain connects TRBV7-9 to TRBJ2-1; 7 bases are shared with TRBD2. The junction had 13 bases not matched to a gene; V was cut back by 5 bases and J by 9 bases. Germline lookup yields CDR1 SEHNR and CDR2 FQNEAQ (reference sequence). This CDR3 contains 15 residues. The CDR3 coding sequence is TGTGCCAGCAGCCTGGGGGGGATGACCTACGCTGAGCAGTTCTTC. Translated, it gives CASSLGGMTYAEQFF.

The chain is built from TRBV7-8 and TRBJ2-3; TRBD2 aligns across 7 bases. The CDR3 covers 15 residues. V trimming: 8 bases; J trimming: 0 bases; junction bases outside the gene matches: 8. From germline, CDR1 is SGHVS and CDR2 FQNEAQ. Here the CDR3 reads CASSRGDSSTDTQYF. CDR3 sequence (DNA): TGTGCCAGCTCCCGGGGGGACTCCAGCACAGATACGCAGTATTTT.

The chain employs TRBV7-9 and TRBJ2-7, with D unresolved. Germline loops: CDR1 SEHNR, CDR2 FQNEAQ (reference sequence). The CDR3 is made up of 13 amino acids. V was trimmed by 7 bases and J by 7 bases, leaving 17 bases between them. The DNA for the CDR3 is TGTGCCAGCACTCAAATGAGAGTTGGGGAGCAGTACGTC. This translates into CASTQMRVGEQYV.

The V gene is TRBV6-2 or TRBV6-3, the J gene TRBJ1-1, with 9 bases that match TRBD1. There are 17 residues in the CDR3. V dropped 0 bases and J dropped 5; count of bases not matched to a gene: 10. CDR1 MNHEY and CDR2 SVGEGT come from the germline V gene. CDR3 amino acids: CASSYSDRGLLGTEAFF. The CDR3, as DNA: TGTGCCAGCAGTTACTCGGACAGGGGTCTTTTAGGGACTGAAGCTTTCTTT.

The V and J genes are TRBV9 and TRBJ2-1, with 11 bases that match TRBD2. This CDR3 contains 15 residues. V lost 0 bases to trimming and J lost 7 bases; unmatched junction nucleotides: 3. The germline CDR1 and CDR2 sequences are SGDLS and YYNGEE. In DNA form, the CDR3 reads TGTGCCAGCAGCGTAGGACTAGCGGGGCAGAATGAGCAGTTCTTC. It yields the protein CASSVGLAGQNEQFF.

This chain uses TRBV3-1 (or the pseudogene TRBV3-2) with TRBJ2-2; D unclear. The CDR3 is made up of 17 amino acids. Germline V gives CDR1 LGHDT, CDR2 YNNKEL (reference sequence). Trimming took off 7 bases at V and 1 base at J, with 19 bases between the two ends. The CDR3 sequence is CASTLRRTSRNTGELFF. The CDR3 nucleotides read TGTGCCAGCACCCTTCGGCGGACGTCCCGGAACACCGGGGAGCTGTTTTTT.

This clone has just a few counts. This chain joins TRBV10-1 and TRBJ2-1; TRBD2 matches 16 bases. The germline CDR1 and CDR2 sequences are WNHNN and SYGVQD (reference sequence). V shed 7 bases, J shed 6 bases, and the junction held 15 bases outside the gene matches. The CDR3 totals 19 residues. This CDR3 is CASIVPGLAGGISGNEQFF. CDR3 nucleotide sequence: TGCGCCAGCATTGTCCCGGGACTAGCGGGGGGGATATCCGGCAATGAGCAGTTCTTC.

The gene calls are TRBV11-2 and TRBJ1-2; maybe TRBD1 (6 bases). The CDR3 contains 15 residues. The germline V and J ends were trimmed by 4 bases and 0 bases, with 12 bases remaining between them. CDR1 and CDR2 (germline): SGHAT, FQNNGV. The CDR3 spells CASSSTGQPNYGYTF. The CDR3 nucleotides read TGTGCCAGCAGCTCGACAGGACAACCTAACTATGGCTACACCTTC.

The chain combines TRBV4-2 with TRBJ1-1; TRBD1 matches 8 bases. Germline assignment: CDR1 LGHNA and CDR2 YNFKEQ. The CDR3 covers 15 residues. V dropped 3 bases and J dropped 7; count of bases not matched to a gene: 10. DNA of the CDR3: TGTGCCAGCAGCCATCAGGACAGGGCCTCGGATGAAGCTTTCTTT. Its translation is CASSHQDRASDEAFF.

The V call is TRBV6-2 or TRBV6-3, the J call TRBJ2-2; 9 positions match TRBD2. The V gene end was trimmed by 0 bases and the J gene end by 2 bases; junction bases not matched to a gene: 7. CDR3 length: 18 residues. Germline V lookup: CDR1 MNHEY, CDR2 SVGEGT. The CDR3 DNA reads TGTGCCAGCAGTTACTCTGTAGCGGGGGCCAAAAACACCGGGGAGCTGTTTTTT. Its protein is CASSYSVAGAKNTGELFF.

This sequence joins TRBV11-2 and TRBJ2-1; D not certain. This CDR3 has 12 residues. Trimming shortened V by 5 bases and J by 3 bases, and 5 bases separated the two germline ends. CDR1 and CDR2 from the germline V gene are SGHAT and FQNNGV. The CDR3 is CASSLNYNEQFF. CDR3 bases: TGTGCCAGCAGCCTCAACTACAATGAGCAGTTCTTC.

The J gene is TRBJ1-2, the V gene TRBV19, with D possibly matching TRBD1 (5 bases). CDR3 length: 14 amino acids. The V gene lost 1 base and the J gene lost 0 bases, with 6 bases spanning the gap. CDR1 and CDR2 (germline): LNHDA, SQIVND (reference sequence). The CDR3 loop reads CASSIAGPNYGYTF. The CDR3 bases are TGTGCCAGTAGTATAGCGGGACCTAACTATGGCTACACCTTC.

The chain's CDR3 is CATSRDVGSVSGANVLTF. In DNA, the CDR3 is TGTGCCACCAGCAGAGATGTAGGGTCGGTCTCTGGGGCCAACGTCCTGACTTTC. The chain joins TRBV15 to TRBJ2-6; D gene unclear. This CDR3 spans 18 amino acids. The ends were cut back, 0 bases at V and 0 bases at J, with 12 bases in the middle. The germline CDR1 and CDR2 sequences are LNHNV and YYDKDF (reference sequence).

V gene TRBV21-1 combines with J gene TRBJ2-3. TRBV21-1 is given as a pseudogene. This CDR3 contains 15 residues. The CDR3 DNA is TGTGCCAGCAGCAAAGCGTCGAAAGACACAGATACGCAGTATTTT. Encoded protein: CASSKASKDTDTQYF.

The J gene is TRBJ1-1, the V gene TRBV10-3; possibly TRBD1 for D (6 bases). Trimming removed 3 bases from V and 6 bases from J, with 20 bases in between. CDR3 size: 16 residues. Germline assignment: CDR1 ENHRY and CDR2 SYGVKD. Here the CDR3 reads CAISERGGQSISEAFF. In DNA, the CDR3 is TGTGCCATCAGTGAAAGAGGGGGACAATCTATATCTGAAGCTTTCTTT.

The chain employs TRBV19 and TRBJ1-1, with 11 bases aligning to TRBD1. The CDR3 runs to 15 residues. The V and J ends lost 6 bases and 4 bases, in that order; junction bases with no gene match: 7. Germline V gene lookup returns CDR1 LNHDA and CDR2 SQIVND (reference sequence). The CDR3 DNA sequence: TGTGCCAGTAGACGAAGGGACAGGGGGGCCACTGAAGCTTTCTTT. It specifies CASRRRDRGATEAFF. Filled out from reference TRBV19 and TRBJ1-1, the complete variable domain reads DGGITQSPKYLFRKEGQNVTLSCEQNLNHDAMYWYRQDPGQGLRLIYYSQIVNDFQKGDIAEGYSVSREKKESFPLTVTSAQKNPTAFYLCASRRRDRGATEAFFGQGTRLTVV.

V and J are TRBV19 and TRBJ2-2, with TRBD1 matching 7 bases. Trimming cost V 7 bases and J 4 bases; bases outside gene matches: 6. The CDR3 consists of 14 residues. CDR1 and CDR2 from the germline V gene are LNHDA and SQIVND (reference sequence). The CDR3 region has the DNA TGTGCCAGTACCGAGGGACAGCTCACCGGGGAGCTGTTTTTT. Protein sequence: CASTEGQLTGELFF. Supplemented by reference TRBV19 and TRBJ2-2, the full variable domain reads DGGITQSPKYLFRKEGQNVTLSCEQNLNHDAMYWYRQDPGQGLRLIYYSQIVNDFQKGDIAEGYSVSREKKESFPLTVTSAQKNPTAFYLCASTEGQLTGELFFGEGSRLTVL.